The 8 T cell receptor beta chains reported below all come from one sample, sequenced in a study of spatial heterogeneity in lung cancer. The time point: sample taken at primary tumor resection. The study sequenced unsorted whole RNA from tumor, nontumor lung or frozen PBMC. From the 5' RACE reads, TCRdb called clonotypes with MiXCR, one entry per CDR3 protein. The sample comprises 40,000 to 50,000 distinct CDR3 sequences, around 13% of which are singletons, and 55% to 70% rests with the top ten. The source was PBMCs, collected at surgery. The receptors shown here come from a male donor with early-stage non-small cell lung cancer.

The chain employs TRBV12-3 or TRBV12-4 and TRBJ2-3; possibly TRBD2 for D (6 bases). The CDR3 length is 12 residues. Trimming pared 4 bases from V and 9 bases from J, leaving 11 bases between. The chain's CDR3 is CASSWDSRTQYF. DNA for the CDR3: TGTGCCAGCAGTTGGGACTCCCGAACGCAGTATTTT.

This clonotype was detected many times. V usage is TRBV30 and J usage is TRBJ2-7; 11 positions agree with TRBD1. The J segment lost 5 bases and the V segment lost 5 bases, leaving 20 bases of the junction unmatched. This CDR3 is built from 18 residues. Germline V gene sequence: CDR1 GTSNPN, CDR2 SVGIG (reference sequence). The CDR3 DNA sequence: TGTGCCTGGCACGATATCGGGACAGGGGGTACCCCGTCCCACGAGCAGTACTTC. Translated, it gives CAWHDIGTGGTPSHEQYF.

This clonotype was seen at least ten times. V usage is TRBV2 and J usage is TRBJ2-5; 10 bases are a match to TRBD2. The junction had 5 bases not matched to a gene; V was cut back by 4 bases and J by 0 bases. Germline V gives CDR1 SNHLY, CDR2 FYNNEI. There are 16 residues in the CDR3. CDR3 in amino acids: CASSGGLASYQETQYF. CDR3 bases: TGTGCCAGCAGTGGGGGACTAGCGAGCTACCAAGAGACCCAGTACTTC.

The chain joins TRBV24-1 to TRBJ2-7; weak D call: TRBD2 (5 bases). CDR3 length: 17 amino acids. CDR1 KGHDR and CDR2 SFDVKD come from the germline V gene. Trimming cost V 4 bases and J 0 bases, with 18 bases left between them. The CDR3 coding sequence is TGTGCCACCAGTGAGGGTTGGGTCTGCGGGCCCTCCTACGAGCAGTACTTC. Protein sequence: CATSEGWVCGPSYEQYF.

The rearrangement joins TRBV5-1 to TRBJ2-7; the match to TRBD2 covers 12 bases. Germline CDR1 SGHRS, CDR2 YFSETQ. V shed 3 bases, J shed 5 bases, and the junction held 3 bases outside the gene matches. CDR3 size: 14 residues. CDR3 bases: TGCGCCAGCAGCTCCCCTAGCGGGGGGGACGAGCAGTACTTC. It translates to CASSSPSGGDEQYF.

This clonotype was recorded a few times. This sequence joins TRBV9 and TRBJ1-6; tentative D call: TRBD1 (5 bases). This CDR3 is 14 amino acids long. Germline V lookup: CDR1 SGDLS, CDR2 YYNGEE. The ends were cut back, 2 bases at V and 8 bases at J, with 11 bases in the middle. The CDR3 nucleotides read TGTGCCAGCAGCGTGGAACAGGACTATTCACCCCTCCACTTT. Protein product: CASSVEQDYSPLHF. The full variable domain, its missing parts supplied by reference TRBV9 and TRBJ1-6, is DSGVTQTPKHLITATGQRVTLRCSPRSGDLSVYWYQQSLDQGLQFLIQYYNGEERAKGNILERFSAQQFPDLHSELNLSSLELGDSALYFCASSVEQDYSPLHFGNGTRLTVT.

The chain is built from TRBV2 and TRBJ1-2; D gene ambiguous. There are 11 residues in the CDR3. Trimming cost V 9 bases and J 3 bases, with 8 bases left between them. Germline loops: CDR1 SNHLY, CDR2 FYNNEI. CDR3 nucleotide sequence: TGTGCCAGTACAGCTTACTATGGCTACACCTTC. Amino acid sequence: CASTAYYGYTF.

This clonotype came up many times. The V gene is TRBV3-1, the J gene TRBJ2-7, with D perhaps TRBD1 (6 bases). CDR3 length equals 15 residues. Germline CDR1 reads LGHDT; CDR2 reads YNNKEL (reference sequence). The germline V and J ends were trimmed by 0 bases and 3 bases, with 12 bases remaining between them. CDR3 loop: CASSQDDRSIYEQYF. The CDR3 DNA reads TGTGCCAGCAGCCAAGACGACAGGAGTATCTACGAGCAGTACTTC.